This passage covers 27 T cell receptor beta chains from one sample sequenced in a study of T cell repertoires in cytomegalovirus infection. Using its own MiXCR run on the reads, TCRdb lists one record per CDR3 protein. The data show some 940,000 distinct CDR3 sequences, 31% seen once. No antigen has been identified for these receptors. Sequenced material: cultured CD8+ T cells from PBMCs, taken from culture after CMV antigen stimulation. Source of these receptors: a human donor in good health (CMV status not recorded). Some clones in this sample may be carry-over from other donors' samples.

This chain uses TRBV19 with TRBJ1-1; 7 nucleotides align to TRBD1. The CDR3 length is 14 residues. The J segment lost 9 bases and the V segment lost 3 bases, leaving 10 bases of the junction unmatched. CDR1 is LNHDA, CDR2 SQIVND, per germline (reference sequence). The CDR3 sequence is CASSIRDSGPKAFF. The DNA for the CDR3 is TGTGCCAGTAGTATCCGGGACAGCGGGCCTAAAGCTTTCTTT.

This clonotype occurred many times. The chain carries TRBV11-2 and TRBJ2-2, with D perhaps TRBD2 (5 bases). V lost 5 bases, J lost 2 bases, and 12 bases lay in between. Germline loops: CDR1 SGHAT, CDR2 FQNNGV. The CDR3 totals 15 residues. Here the CDR3 DNA reads TGTGCCAGCAGCCGCAGCGGAGTAAACACCGGGGAGCTGTTTTTT. Its protein is CASSRSGVNTGELFF.

This chain joins TRBV6-5 and TRBJ2-5; D not resolved. V gave up 0 bases and J gave up 3 bases, with 11 bases separating them. The CDR3 loop spans 15 amino acids. CDR1 is MNHEY, CDR2 SVGAGI, per germline. In DNA, the CDR3 is TGTGCCAGCAGTTACTCGTTGGCCACAAAAGAGACCCAGTACTTC. This translates into CASSYSLATKETQYF.

In its sample, this clonotype was seen a few times. The chain combines TRBV7-9 with TRBJ2-1; 7 bases are shared with TRBD1. V lost 5 bases to trimming and J lost 5 bases; unmatched junction nucleotides: 9. Germline CDR1 and CDR2: SEHNR and FQNEAQ (reference sequence). There are 15 residues in the CDR3. CDR3: CASSPGQALDNEQFF. The CDR3, as DNA: TGTGCCAGCAGCCCCGGACAGGCCCTTGACAATGAGCAGTTCTTC.

The J gene is TRBJ2-5, the V gene TRBV15, with D perhaps TRBD2 (5 bases). Trimming shortened V by 3 bases and J by 2 bases, and 10 bases separated the two germline ends. Germline CDR1 is LNHNV and CDR2 is YYDKDF (reference sequence). The CDR3 covers 14 residues. The DNA of the CDR3 is TGTGCCACCAGCAGCGGTCGGGGTCAAGAGACCCAGTACTTC. It is translated as CATSSGRGQETQYF.

The chain uses TRBV7-6 and TRBJ1-6; D might be TRBD1 (6 bases). Germline loops: CDR1 SGHVS, CDR2 FNYEAQ. This CDR3 is 16 amino acids long. V dropped 1 base and J dropped 9 bases, with 16 bases sitting between them. The CDR3 sequence is CASSLVALGASSPLHF. As DNA, the CDR3 is TGTGCCAGCAGCTTAGTGGCTCTGGGGGCGAGTTCACCCCTCCACTTT. Filled out from reference TRBV7-6 and TRBJ1-6, the complete variable domain reads GAGVSQSPRYKVTKRGQDVALRCDPISGHVSLYWYRQALGQGPEFLTYFNYEAQQDKSGLPNDRFSAERPEGSISTLTIQRTEQRDSAMYRCASSLVALGASSPLHFGNGTRLTVT.

The chain carries TRBV5-6 and TRBJ2-7, with 8 bases aligning to TRBD2. V lost 0 bases and J lost 0; bases outside the gene matches: 11. Germline V gene lookup returns CDR1 SGHDT and CDR2 YYEEEE. This CDR3 is built from 18 residues. The CDR3 DNA sequence: TGTGCCAGCAGCTTGGTGGATATGGGACTAGGACCCTCCTACGAGCAGTACTTC. Encoded protein: CASSLVDMGLGPSYEQYF.

This clonotype has only a few counts. The chain employs TRBV27 and TRBJ2-7, with unresolved D. Trimming removed 8 bases from V and 3 bases from J, with 11 bases in between. This CDR3 spans 12 amino acids. CDR1 and CDR2 from the germline V gene are MNHEY and SMNVEV (reference sequence). The CDR3 loop is CASPRADYEQYV. In nucleotides, the CDR3 is TGTGCCAGCCCCCGGGCCGACTACGAGCAGTACGTC.

J is TRBJ2-1 and V is TRBV29-1; TRBD1 might be the D (5 bases). Between the trimmed V and J ends, which lost 7 bases and 4 bases, there was a span of 17 bases. The CDR3 has 14 amino acids. From germline, CDR1 is SQVTM and CDR2 ANQGSEA. The CDR3 DNA reads as TGCAGCGCCGCTTTTACGCCAGGGTACAATGAGCAGTTCTTC. It is translated as CSAAFTPGYNEQFF.

This clonotype was picked up a small number of times. The chain links TRBV5-6 to TRBJ2-3; TRBD2 aligns across 10 bases. Germline V gene sequence: CDR1 SGHDT, CDR2 YYEEEE. Trimming cost V 0 bases and J 4 bases; bases outside gene matches: 8. The CDR3 totals 17 residues. The CDR3 nucleotides are TGTGCCAGCAGCTTGGGACTAGCGGGTTACACTCCAGATACGCAGTATTTT. This encodes CASSLGLAGYTPDTQYF.

About this clonotype: This clone may be a read error of a much larger clone one base away. This sequence joins TRBV6-2 or TRBV6-3 and TRBJ2-1, with D maybe TRBD1 (6 bases). V was cut by 6 bases and J by 7 bases, with 10 bases left in between. The CDR3 contains 12 residues. The germline CDR1 and CDR2 sequences are MNHEY and SVGEGT. CDR3 DNA: TGTGCCAGCAGATCCACAGGGAATGAGCAGTTCTTC. As protein: CASRSTGNEQFF.

The chain is built from TRBV10-3 and TRBJ2-2; maybe TRBD1 (5 bases). Per germline, CDR1 ENHRY and CDR2 SYGVKD. Trimming took 7 bases from V and 2 from J, leaving 8 bases between them. The CDR3 is made up of 13 amino acids. The CDR3 loop reads CAIKGENTGELFF. Here the CDR3 DNA reads TGTGCCATCAAAGGGGAAAACACCGGGGAGCTGTTTTTT.

This rearrangement joins TRBV7-2 to TRBJ1-5, with D tentatively TRBD1 (6 bases). The germline CDR1 and CDR2 sequences are SGHTA and FQGNSA. V dropped 5 bases and J dropped 4 bases, with 12 bases sitting between them. This CDR3 contains 14 residues. CDR3 loop: CASSLWDINQPQHF. CDR3 coding DNA: TGTGCCAGCAGCCTATGGGACATTAATCAGCCCCAGCATTTT.

The genes are TRBV6-6 and TRBJ1-2; D is unclear. Trimming shortened V by 0 bases and J by 6 bases, and 20 bases separated the two germline ends. Germline values: CDR1 MNHNY, CDR2 SVGAGI (reference sequence). The CDR3 length is 17 residues. CDR3 in amino acids: CASSYSETFPLEDGYTF. The DNA for the CDR3 is TGTGCCAGCAGTTACTCGGAGACGTTCCCCCTGGAGGATGGCTACACCTTC.

The sample holds a few counts of this clonotype. The chain uses TRBV5-1 and TRBJ1-1; D unclear. V dropped 7 bases and J dropped 2 bases, with 9 bases sitting between them. This CDR3 is built from 12 residues. CDR1 is SGHRS, CDR2 YFSETQ, per germline. CDR3 in amino acids: CASQEGNTEAFF. The CDR3 coding sequence is TGCGCCAGCCAGGAGGGTAACACTGAAGCTTTCTTT.

V is TRBV4-3 and J is TRBJ2-3, with 9 nucleotides matching TRBD2. Germline V gives CDR1 LGHNA, CDR2 YSLEER. V lost 4 bases and J lost 2; bases outside the gene matches: 7. The CDR3 loop spans 16 amino acids. The CDR3 region has the DNA TGCGCCAGCAGCCCAAACGGACTAGCGATCACAGATACGCAGTATTTT. This translates into CASSPNGLAITDTQYF.

At least ten counts were recorded for this clonotype. The chain joins TRBV11-2 to TRBJ2-3, with TRBD2 as a possible D gene (6 bases). CDR1 is SGHAT and CDR2 is FQNNGV in the germline V gene. Trimming left V 4 bases short and J 0 bases short, with 14 bases between. This CDR3 has 16 residues. The CDR3 sequence: CASSSGGPASTDTQYF. DNA for the CDR3: TGTGCCAGCAGCTCCGGAGGGCCCGCTAGCACAGATACGCAGTATTTT.

With respect to this clonotype: A read error is possible here, since a much larger clone lies one base away. CDR3 loop: CASSNPGDDYVQYF. CDR3 in DNA: TGTGCCAGCAGCAATCCAGGGGACGACTACGTGCAGTACTTC. The chain uses TRBV7-2 and TRBJ2-7, with D perhaps matching TRBD1 (6 bases). Germline loops: CDR1 SGHTA, CDR2 FQGNSA. The CDR3 runs to 14 residues.

There are many counts of this clonotype. The chain employs TRBV7-8 and TRBJ1-3; a possible D gene is TRBD1 (5 bases). The CDR3 sequence is 15 residues long. Germline V lookup: CDR1 SGHVS, CDR2 FQNEAQ. V lost 1 base and J lost 5, with 12 bases in between. CDR3 amino acids: CASSLGGAGRNTIYF. The CDR3 DNA reads TGTGCCAGCAGCTTAGGGGGCGCCGGGAGAAACACCATATATTTT.

The chain carries TRBV4-2 and TRBJ2-1, with D perhaps TRBD2 (6 bases). Trimming took 4 bases from V and 8 from J, leaving 18 bases between them. CDR3 size: 15 residues. Per germline, CDR1 LGHNA and CDR2 YNFKEQ. CDR3 nucleotides: TGTGCCAGCAGCCCCGGGGCCGGCGGGGTCTATGAGCAGTTCTTC. Translated: CASSPGAGGVYEQFF.

CDR3 residues: CASSVTGASTGQYF. The CDR3 bases are TGTGCCAGTAGTGTGACAGGGGCCTCCACGGGGCAGTACTTC. The chain has TRBV19 and TRBJ2-7; 8 nucleotides line up with TRBD1. The J segment lost 9 bases and the V segment lost 5 bases, leaving 12 bases of the junction unmatched. The length of the CDR3 is 14 residues. Germline assignment: CDR1 LNHDA and CDR2 SQIVND (reference sequence).

The chain carries TRBV28 and TRBJ2-4, with 7 bases identical to TRBD1. Germline V lookup: CDR1 MDHEN, CDR2 SYDVKM. The CDR3 is 16 amino acids. Trimming took 5 bases from V and 3 from J; bases not matched to a gene: 10. The CDR3 is CASSPTLRDSKNIQYF. The CDR3 nucleotides are TGTGCCAGCAGTCCTACCCTCCGGGACAGCAAAAACATTCAGTACTTC.

V gene TRBV12-3 or TRBV12-4 combines with J gene TRBJ2-1; 7 positions match TRBD1. The length of the CDR3 is 14 residues. V gave up 3 bases and J gave up 16 bases; unmatched junction bases: 15. The CDR3 loop reads CASSFKEGANAFFF. The CDR3, as DNA: TGTGCCAGCAGTTTTAAAGAGGGGGCCAACGCTTTTTTCTTC.

The chain employs TRBV2 and TRBJ2-1, with D uncertain. This CDR3 has 16 amino acids. The V end was cut by 8 bases, the J end by 4 bases, with 21 bases between. The V gene's germline CDR1 is SNHLY and CDR2 FYNNEI. The CDR3 nucleotides are TGTGCCAGCCCGAGGACCCTCAGGAAGGCGTACAATGAGCAGTTCTTC. This encodes CASPRTLRKAYNEQFF.

This clonotype was seen a few times. The chain is built from TRBV4-2 and TRBJ2-1; unclear D gene. V shed 0 bases and J shed 1 base, with 13 bases lying between them. This CDR3 spans 17 amino acids. CDR1 and CDR2 from the germline V gene are LGHNA and YNFKEQ. In DNA form, the CDR3 reads TGTGCCAGCAGCCAAGATGAGGCTTTTACATCCTACAATGAGCAGTTCTTC. Amino acid sequence: CASSQDEAFTSYNEQFF.

This clonotype has ten or more counts. The chain links TRBV27 to TRBJ2-7; the match to TRBD1 covers 9 bases. Germline assignment: CDR1 MNHEY and CDR2 SMNVEV (reference sequence). The CDR3 is 15 residues long. Trimming removed 1 base from V and 4 bases from J; junction bases left unmatched: 5. DNA of the CDR3: TGTGCCAGCAGTTTATGCGGACAGGGGAGGTACGAGCAGTACTTC. Its protein is CASSLCGQGRYEQYF.

The rearrangement uses TRBV27 and TRBJ2-7, with D unresolved. Germline-derived CDR1 and CDR2 are MNHEY and SMNVEV (reference sequence). This CDR3 region has 13 residues. V was trimmed by 5 bases and J by 3 bases, leaving 11 bases between them. The chain's CDR3 is CASSRSRYYEQYF. CDR3 nucleotide sequence: TGTGCCAGCAGTCGAAGTCGTTACTACGAGCAGTACTTC.